Shown below are 12 T cell receptor beta chains from a single sample sequenced in a study of blood T cell repertoires in COVID-19. Data came from immunoSEQ multiplex PCR; TCRdb stores just in-frame clones and leaves some out. The profile covers fewer than 350,000 clones, with approximately 90% appearing a single time and approximately 6.8% taken by the ten largest. Material: peripheral blood. These receptors were obtained from a woman aged 30 to 39 with COVID-19, enrolled during active disease.

The rearrangement joins TRBV28 to TRBJ2-1; possibly TRBD1 for D (5 bases). This CDR3 comprises 15 residues. Germline-derived CDR1 and CDR2 are MDHEN and SYDVKM. The V gene lost 6 bases and the J gene lost 2 bases, with 14 bases spanning the gap. CDR3 sequence: CASSRDSSPYNEQFF. The CDR3 nucleotides read TGTGCCAGCAGCCGAGACAGCTCACCCTACAATGAGCAGTTCTTC. The complete variable domain, with remaining parts taken from reference TRBV28 and TRBJ2-1, reads DVKVTQSSRYLVKRTGEKVFLECVQDMDHENMFWYRQDPGLGLRLIYFSYDVKMKEKGDIPEGYSVSREKKERFSLILESASTNQTSMYLCASSRDSSPYNEQFFGPGTRLTVL.

V gene TRBV12-5 combines with J gene TRBJ2-5, with D possibly being TRBD2 (6 bases). The CDR3 length is 18 residues. In germline, CDR1 is LGHNT, CDR2 FRNRAP. V gave up 1 base and J gave up 4 bases, with 22 bases separating them. The CDR3 coding sequence is TGTGCTAGTGGTTTGGGCCCGGAGAAGGAGGAGGGCGCAGAGACCCAGTACTTC. Translating it yields CASGLGPEKEEGAETQYF.

The chain links TRBV7-9 to TRBJ1-1; D possibly corresponds to TRBD1 (6 bases). The CDR3 extends over 13 amino acids. Germline values: CDR1 SEHNR, CDR2 FQNEAQ (reference sequence). V was pared by 6 bases and J by 1 base, with 9 bases between. CDR3 sequence reads: CASSRTENTEAFF. The CDR3, as DNA: TGTGCCAGCAGTCGGACAGAGAACACTGAAGCTTTCTTT.

The V call is TRBV12-3 or TRBV12-4, the J call TRBJ2-1; TRBD2 might be the D (5 bases). Trimming took 3 bases from V and 8 from J, leaving 8 bases between them. The CDR3 has 12 amino acids. CDR3 nucleotides: TGTGCCAGCAGTTTTCTCGGGGATGAGCAGTTCTTC. Encoded protein: CASSFLGDEQFF.

In its sample, this clone was seen many times. The V call is TRBV4-1, the J call TRBJ1-6, with D tentatively TRBD1 (5 bases). CDR1 is MGHRA, CDR2 YSYEKL, per germline. The CDR3 contains 16 residues. The V end lost 0 bases, the J end lost 7 bases, and 13 bases lay between the germline ends. The CDR3 here is CASSQDRRGQNSPLHF. The CDR3 coding sequence is TGCGCCAGCAGCCAAGATCGAAGGGGCCAAAATTCACCCCTCCACTTT.

The table lists this clone with a count of one. J is TRBJ2-7 and V is TRBV4-1, with 8 positions matching TRBD2. This CDR3 is 16 amino acids long. CDR1 and CDR2 (germline): MGHRA, YSYEKL. V lost 0 bases to trimming and J lost 0 bases; unmatched junction nucleotides: 4. Here the CDR3 DNA reads TGCGCCAGCAGCCAAGAGATAACTAGCGGCTCCTACGAGCAGTACTTC. It translates to CASSQEITSGSYEQYF.

This rearrangement joins TRBV28 to TRBJ1-3; unclear D gene. Trimming left V 11 bases short and J 0 bases short, with 17 bases between. From germline, CDR1 is MDHEN and CDR2 SYDVKM. This CDR3 has 15 amino acids. In DNA, the CDR3 is TGTGCCGCTCGTTCATCGGGGATCTCTGGAAACACCATATATTTT. This codes for CAARSSGISGNTIYF.

The chain is built from TRBV4-1 and TRBJ2-5; 11 positions match TRBD2. V was clipped by 2 bases and J by 5 bases; unmatched bases: 10. This CDR3 contains 17 residues. Per the germline V gene, CDR1 is MGHRA and CDR2 is YSYEKL. CDR3 amino acids: CASSQPNSGRASETQYF. The CDR3 region has the DNA TGCGCCAGCAGCCAACCCAATAGCGGGAGGGCCTCCGAGACCCAGTACTTC.

The chain links TRBV18 to TRBJ1-5; D might be TRBD1 (6 bases). CDR1 KGHSH and CDR2 LQKENI come from the germline V gene. CDR3 length: 18 residues. Trimming removed 6 bases from V and 0 bases from J, with 21 bases in between. CDR3 loop: CASSRQPMGHYSNQPQHF. As DNA, the CDR3 is TGTGCCAGCTCTCGACAACCCATGGGACACTATAGCAATCAGCCCCAGCATTTT. Based on the CDR3 plus reference TRBV18 and TRBJ1-5, the full variable domain is NAGVMQNPRHLVRRRGQEARLRCSPMKGHSHVYWYRQLPEEGLKFMVYLQKENIIDESGMPKERFSAEFPKEGPSILRIQQVVRGDSAAYFCASSRQPMGHYSNQPQHFGDGTRLSIL.

The rearrangement links TRBV7-9 to TRBJ1-1, with D uncertain. Germline values: CDR1 SEHNR, CDR2 FQNEAQ (reference sequence). This CDR3 is built from 14 residues. Trimming cost V 0 bases and J 0 bases, with 5 bases left between them. In nucleotides, the CDR3 is TGTGCCAGCAGCTTAGCCCACTTGAACACTGAAGCTTTCTTT. Amino acid sequence: CASSLAHLNTEAFF.

The V call is TRBV7-9, the J call TRBJ2-1, with 11 bases aligning to TRBD2. CDR3 length: 15 residues. Trimming took 2 bases from V and 9 from J; bases not matched to a gene: 6. Germline V CDR1 and CDR2: SEHNR, FQNEAQ (reference sequence). The CDR3 loop reads CASSLTSGSGSEQFF. As DNA, the CDR3 is TGTGCCAGCAGCTTAACTAGCGGGAGCGGCAGTGAGCAGTTCTTC.

The chain couples TRBV29-1 to TRBJ1-1; a weak D match, TRBD1 (6 bases). Germline V gene sequence: CDR1 SQVTM, CDR2 ANQGSEA. This CDR3 contains 11 residues. V lost 7 bases and J 8 bases, leaving 14 bases between the germline ends. The CDR3 nucleotides are TGCAGCGGACTGGGGGGGGCAGAAGCTTTCTTT. This codes for CSGLGGAEAFF.